The sequence of this T cell receptor (beta chain) was determined in a study of tissue T cells after allogeneic stem cell transplantation. Whole-study context: Pathologist review favored tissue samples showing histologically apparent lymphocytes.

CDR1 SGHNT and CDR2 YYREEE come from the germline V gene (reference sequence). The ends were cut back, 0 bases at V and 5 bases at J, with 12 bases in the middle. CDR3 length equals 14 residues. TCRdb's copy holds only in-frame clones and misses some; the assay was immunoSEQ multiplex PCR. The sample shows approximately 12,000 clones, about two thirds of them seen only once. This rearrangement joins TRBV5-4 to TRBJ2-7, with D unresolved. The TCR sequence derives from a woman aged 18 to 50 with breast cancer. The source material was tissue from the right colon, sampled at autopsy. The CDR3 protein is CASSLADAPNEQYF. The DNA of the CDR3 is TGTGCCAGCAGCTTGGCCGACGCCCCTAACGAGCAGTACTTC.